This T cell receptor (beta chain) was documented in a study of response to subunit inactivated influenza vaccine. Study-wide points: Authors suggested few new T cells are recruited by each seasonal influenza vaccination.

With respect to this clonotype: The antigen remains unidentified.

TCRdb independently ran MiXCR on the RT-PCR reads; one entry per CDR3 protein. The data hold roughly 790,000 distinct CDR3 sequences, with about 20% observed a single time. V gave up 4 bases and J gave up 5 bases; unmatched junction bases: 6. Germline V gives CDR1 MNHEY, CDR2 SMNVEV (reference sequence). This CDR3 region has 15 residues. Material: PBMCs from blood, obtained more than 4 days after vaccination. The source is a man aged 45-65 years who received an inactivated influenza vaccine. The gene calls are TRBV27 and TRBJ2-1; TRBD2 agrees at 9 bases. The CDR3 nucleotides read TGTGCCAGCAGTTACTTGAGCGGGAGGAACAATGAGCAGTTCTTC. This encodes CASSYLSGRNNEQFF.